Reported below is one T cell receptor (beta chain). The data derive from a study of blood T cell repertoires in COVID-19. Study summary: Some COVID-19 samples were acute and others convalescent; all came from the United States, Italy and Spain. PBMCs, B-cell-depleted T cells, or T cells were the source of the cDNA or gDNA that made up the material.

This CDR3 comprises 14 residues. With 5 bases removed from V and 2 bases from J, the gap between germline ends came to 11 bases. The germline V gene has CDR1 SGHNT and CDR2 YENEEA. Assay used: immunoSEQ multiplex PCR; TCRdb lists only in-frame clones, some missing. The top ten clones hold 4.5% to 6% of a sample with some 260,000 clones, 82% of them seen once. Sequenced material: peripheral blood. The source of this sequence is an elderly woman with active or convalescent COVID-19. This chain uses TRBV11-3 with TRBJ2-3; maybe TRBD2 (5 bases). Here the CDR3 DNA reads TGTGCCAGCAGCCGTTTAGCGTCCACAGATACGCAGTATTTT. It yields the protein CASSRLASTDTQYF.